This entry describes one TCR beta chain. This entry is derived from a study of blood T cell repertoires in COVID-19. Turning to the study itself: The study drew acute and convalescent COVID-19 samples from the United States, Italy and Spain.

Data came from immunoSEQ multiplex PCR; TCRdb stores just in-frame clones and leaves some out. The sample has under 150,000 clones, roughly 84% seen once. Germline V gene sequence: CDR1 MDHEN, CDR2 SYDVKM. This CDR3 region has 19 residues. With 2 bases clipped from V and 7 bases from J, the junction kept 20 bases outside the gene matches. This TCR derives from a man between 45 and 60 years old in a cohort exposed to, infected with or recovered from COVID-19 (not recorded which). The chain employs TRBV28 and TRBJ1-2; 9 bases align to TRBD1. The sequenced material came from PBMCs or T cells enriched from blood (not recorded which). The CDR3 loop is CASSLRGGTGSFGKRGYTF. The CDR3 region has the DNA TGTGCCAGCAGTTTAAGGGGAGGGACAGGGTCGTTTGGGAAGCGTGGCTACACCTTC.